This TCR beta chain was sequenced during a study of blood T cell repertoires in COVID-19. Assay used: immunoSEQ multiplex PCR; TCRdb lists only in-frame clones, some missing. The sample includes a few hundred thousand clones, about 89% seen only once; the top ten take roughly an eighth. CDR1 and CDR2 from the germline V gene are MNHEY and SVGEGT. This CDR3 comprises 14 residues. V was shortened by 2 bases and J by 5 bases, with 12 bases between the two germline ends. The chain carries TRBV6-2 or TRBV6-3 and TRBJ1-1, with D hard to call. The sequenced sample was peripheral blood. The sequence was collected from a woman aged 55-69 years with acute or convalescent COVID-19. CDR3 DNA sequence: TGTGCCAGCAGTTACCTCTCAGGAGGGACTGAAGCTTTCTTT. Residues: CASSYLSGGTEAFF.